The 7 T cell receptor beta chains listed next were all sequenced from one sample in a study of Ad26.COV2.S vaccination and SARS-CoV-2 variants. Method: immunoSEQ multiplex PCR; TCRdb's copy keeps in-frame clones and lacks some. The sample shows about 350,000 clones, approximately 84% of them seen only once. Treatment meaning: approximately 18 received Ad26.COV2.S at low or high dose, single or two shots; 5 received placebo; per-sample allocation not given. Day 63 following the first vaccine or placebo injection was when the samples were taken. The sequencing here drew on peripheral blood, taken in a trial of Ad26.COV2.S vaccine versus placebo. The origin of the receptors is a person aged 18-60 years who received the Ad26.COV2.S COVID-19 vaccine or a placebo.

In nucleotides, the CDR3 is TGTGCCAGCAGCTTAGGACTATTTAGCTCCTACAATGAGCAGTTCTTC. This encodes CASSLGLFSSYNEQFF. The chain links TRBV13 to TRBJ2-1; no clear D. There are 16 residues in the CDR3. Trimming stripped 0 bases from V and 0 bases from J, with 9 bases between. Germline CDR1 reads PRHDT; CDR2 reads FYEKMQ (reference sequence).

The rearrangement links TRBV11-2 to TRBJ2-5; the D gene is possibly TRBD1 (6 bases). Germline-derived CDR1 and CDR2 are SGHAT and FQNNGV. The CDR3 sequence is 16 residues long. The V gene lost 5 bases and the J gene lost 0 bases, with 16 bases spanning the gap. The CDR3 here is CASSPGQTSYQETQYF. CDR3 nucleotide sequence: TGTGCCAGCAGCCCCGGACAGACTTCGTACCAAGAGACCCAGTACTTC.

V gene TRBV27 combines with J gene TRBJ1-1; 7 bases are shared with TRBD1. The CDR3 totals 14 residues. The J segment lost 1 base and the V segment lost 2 bases, leaving 1 base of the junction unmatched. The V gene's germline CDR1 is MNHEY and CDR2 SMNVEV (reference sequence). The DNA for the CDR3 is TGTGCCAGCAGTTTAAGACAGGGGAACACTGAAGCTTTCTTT. Translating gives CASSLRQGNTEAFF.

The chain links TRBV19 to TRBJ2-3, with D maybe TRBD2 (5 bases). In germline, CDR1 is LNHDA, CDR2 SQIVND (reference sequence). V lost 6 bases and J 0 bases, leaving 28 bases between the germline ends. The CDR3 sequence is 20 residues long. CDR3: CASRPASSLIVGESTDTQYF. In DNA, the CDR3 is TGTGCCAGTAGACCTGCCTCCTCTTTGATCGTCGGGGAAAGCACAGATACGCAGTATTTT.

This rearrangement joins TRBV7-2 to TRBJ2-5, with 12 nucleotides matching TRBD2. This CDR3 has 16 residues. The germline V gene encodes CDR1 SGHTA and CDR2 FQGNSA. Trimming cost V 1 base and J 4 bases; bases outside gene matches: 4. This chain's CDR3 is CASSLGLAGGLETQYF. DNA for the CDR3: TGTGCCAGCAGCTTAGGCCTAGCGGGAGGGTTAGAGACCCAGTACTTC.

Regarding this clone: Because the CDR3 is missing its conserved closing phenylalanine or tryptophan, this is likely a read error. Because the CDR3's place on the DNA is in doubt, the DNA is left out and the CDR3 is given as listed by TCRdb. The chain is built from TRBV21-1 and TRBJ2-7; the D segment call TRBD1 is taken from the table without a DNA check. TRBV21-1 represents a pseudogene. Both ends counted, the CDR3 spans 16 residues. The chain's CDR3 is CASSKGGQGEDKDLAN.

The chain has TRBV5-4 and TRBJ2-1, with 9 bases identical to TRBD2. The length of the CDR3 is 15 residues. Per germline, CDR1 SGHNT and CDR2 YYREEE (reference sequence). With 1 base clipped from V and 3 bases from J, the junction kept 2 bases outside the gene matches. The CDR3 DNA sequence: TGTGCCAGCAGCTTGTATAGCGGGAGCTACAATGAGCAGTTCTTC. Its protein is CASSLYSGSYNEQFF.